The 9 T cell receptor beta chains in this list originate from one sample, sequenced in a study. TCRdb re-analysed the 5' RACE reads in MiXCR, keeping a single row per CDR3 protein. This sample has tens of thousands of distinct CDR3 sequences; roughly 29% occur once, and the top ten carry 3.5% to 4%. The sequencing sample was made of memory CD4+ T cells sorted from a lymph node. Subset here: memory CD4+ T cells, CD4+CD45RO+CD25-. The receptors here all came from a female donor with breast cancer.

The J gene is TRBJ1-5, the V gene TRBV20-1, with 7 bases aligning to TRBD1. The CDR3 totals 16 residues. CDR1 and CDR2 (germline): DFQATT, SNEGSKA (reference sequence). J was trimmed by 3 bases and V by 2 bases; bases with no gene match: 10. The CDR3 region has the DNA TGCAGTGCTAGACATTTGGACAGGCTTACCAATCAGCCCCAGCATTTT. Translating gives CSARHLDRLTNQPQHF.

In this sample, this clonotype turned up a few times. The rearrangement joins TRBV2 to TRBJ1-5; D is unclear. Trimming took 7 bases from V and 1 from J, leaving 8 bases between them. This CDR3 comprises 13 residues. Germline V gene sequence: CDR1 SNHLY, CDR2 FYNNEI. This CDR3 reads CASMSLSNQPQHF. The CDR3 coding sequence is TGTGCCAGCATGAGCCTAAGCAATCAGCCCCAGCATTTT.

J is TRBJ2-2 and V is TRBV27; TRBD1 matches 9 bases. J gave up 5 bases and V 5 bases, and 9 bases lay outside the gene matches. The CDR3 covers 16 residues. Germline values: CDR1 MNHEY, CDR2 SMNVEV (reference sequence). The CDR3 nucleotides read TGTGCCAGCAGTCTCACAGGGGGCGTATGGACCGGGGAGCTGTTTTTT. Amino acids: CASSLTGGVWTGELFF.

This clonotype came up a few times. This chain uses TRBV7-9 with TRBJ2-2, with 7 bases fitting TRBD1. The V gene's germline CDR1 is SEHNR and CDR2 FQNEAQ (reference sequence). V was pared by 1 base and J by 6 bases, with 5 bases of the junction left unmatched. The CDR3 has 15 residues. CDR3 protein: CASSLGTGRPGELFF. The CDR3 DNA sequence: TGTGCCAGCAGCTTAGGGACAGGAAGGCCCGGGGAGCTGTTTTTT. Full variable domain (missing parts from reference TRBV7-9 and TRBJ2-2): DTGVSQNPRHKITKRGQNVTFRCDPISEHNRLYWYRQTLGQGPEFLTYFQNEAQLEKSRLLSDRFSAERPKGSFSTLEIQRTEQGDSAMYLCASSLGTGRPGELFFGEGSRLTVL.

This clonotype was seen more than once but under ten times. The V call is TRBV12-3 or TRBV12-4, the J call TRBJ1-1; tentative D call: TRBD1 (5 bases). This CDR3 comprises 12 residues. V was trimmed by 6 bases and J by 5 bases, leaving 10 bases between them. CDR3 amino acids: CASSPGQTEAFF. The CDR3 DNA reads TGTGCCAGCAGCCCAGGGCAGACTGAAGCTTTCTTT.

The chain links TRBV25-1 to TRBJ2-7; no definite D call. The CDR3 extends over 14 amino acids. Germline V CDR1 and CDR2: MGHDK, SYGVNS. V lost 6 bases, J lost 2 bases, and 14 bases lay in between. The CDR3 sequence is CASSETFQPYEQYF. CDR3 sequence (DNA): TGTGCCAGCAGCGAAACTTTTCAACCCTACGAGCAGTACTTC.

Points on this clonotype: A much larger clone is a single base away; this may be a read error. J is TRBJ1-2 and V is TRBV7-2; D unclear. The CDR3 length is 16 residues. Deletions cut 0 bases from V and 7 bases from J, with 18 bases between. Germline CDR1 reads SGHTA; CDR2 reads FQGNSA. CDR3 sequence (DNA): TGTACCAGCAGCTTAGCGGACCCTGGGAGGGCAGGTGGCTACACCTTC. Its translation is CTSSLADPGRAGGYTF.

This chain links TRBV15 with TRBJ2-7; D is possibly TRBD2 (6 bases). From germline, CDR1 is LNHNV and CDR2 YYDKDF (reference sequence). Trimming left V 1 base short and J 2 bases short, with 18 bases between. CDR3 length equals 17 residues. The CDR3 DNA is TGTGCCACCAGCAGAGGTTTGACGGGGGTAGTGACCTACGAGCAGTACTTC. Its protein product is CATSRGLTGVVTYEQYF.

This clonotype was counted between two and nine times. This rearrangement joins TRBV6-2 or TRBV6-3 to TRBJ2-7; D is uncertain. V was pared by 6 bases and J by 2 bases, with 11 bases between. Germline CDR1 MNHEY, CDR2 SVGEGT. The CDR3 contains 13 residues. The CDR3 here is CASRPPTAYEQYF. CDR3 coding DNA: TGTGCCAGCAGGCCCCCCACGGCCTACGAGCAGTACTTC.